This note documents a single TCR beta chain sequence. Here immunoSEQ multiplex PCR was the method, and the copy in TCRdb shows in-frame clones only, minus some. This sample has 150,000 to 180,000 clones, with approximately 85% found just once. The sample belongs to a study of blood T cell repertoires in COVID-19. On the study more broadly: PBMCs, B-cell-depleted T cells, or T cells provided the cDNA or gDNA that made up the material.

CDR1 and CDR2 (germline): MNHNY, SVGAGI (reference sequence). The CDR3 loop spans 13 amino acids. With V trimmed by 8 bases and J by 9 bases, 5 bases remained unmatched. Sequencing input: peripheral blood. The clonotype comes from a man aged 55-75 years with COVID-19, enrolled during active disease. The chain links TRBV6-6 to TRBJ1-6, with 9 bases matching TRBD1. The CDR3 coding sequence is TGTGCCAGCGCGGGACAGGGTGGTTCACCCCTCCACTTT. It encodes CASAGQGGSPLHF.